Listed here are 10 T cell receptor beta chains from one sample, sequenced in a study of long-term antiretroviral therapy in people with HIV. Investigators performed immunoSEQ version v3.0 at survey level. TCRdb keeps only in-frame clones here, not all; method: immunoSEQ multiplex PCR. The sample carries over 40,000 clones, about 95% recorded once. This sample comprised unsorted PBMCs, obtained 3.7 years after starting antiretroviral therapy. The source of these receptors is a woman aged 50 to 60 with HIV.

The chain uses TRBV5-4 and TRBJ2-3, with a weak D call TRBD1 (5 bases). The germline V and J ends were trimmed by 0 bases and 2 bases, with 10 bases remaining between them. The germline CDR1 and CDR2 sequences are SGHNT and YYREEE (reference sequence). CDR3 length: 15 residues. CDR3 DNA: TGTGCCAGCAGCTTGGTACGACAGACCACAGATACGCAGTATTTT. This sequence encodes CASSLVRQTTDTQYF.

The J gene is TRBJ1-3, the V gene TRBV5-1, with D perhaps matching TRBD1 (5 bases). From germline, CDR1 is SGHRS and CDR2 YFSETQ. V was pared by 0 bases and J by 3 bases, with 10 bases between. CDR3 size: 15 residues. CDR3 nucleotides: TGCGCCAGCAGCTTGGATATCGGGGGTGGAAACACCATATATTTT. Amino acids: CASSLDIGGGNTIYF.

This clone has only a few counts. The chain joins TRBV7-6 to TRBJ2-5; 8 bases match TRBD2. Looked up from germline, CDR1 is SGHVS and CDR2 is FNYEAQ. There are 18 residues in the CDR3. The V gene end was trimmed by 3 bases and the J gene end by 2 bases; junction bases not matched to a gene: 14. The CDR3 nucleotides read TGTGCCAGCAGCTTTAATGAGGGACTAGGGGTTCTTCAAGAGACCCAGTACTTC. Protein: CASSFNEGLGVLQETQYF.

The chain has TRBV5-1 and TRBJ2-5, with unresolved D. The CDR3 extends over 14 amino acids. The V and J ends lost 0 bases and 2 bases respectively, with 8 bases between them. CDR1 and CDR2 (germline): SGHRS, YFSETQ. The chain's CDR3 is CASSLGHPQETQYF. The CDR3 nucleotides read TGCGCCAGCAGCTTGGGCCACCCACAAGAGACCCAGTACTTC. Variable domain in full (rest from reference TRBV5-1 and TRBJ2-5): KAGVTQTPRYLIKTRGQQVTLSCSPISGHRSVSWYQQTPGQGLQFLFEYFSETQRNKGNFPGRFSGRQFSNSRSEMNVSTLELGDSALYLCASSLGHPQETQYFGPGTRLLVL.

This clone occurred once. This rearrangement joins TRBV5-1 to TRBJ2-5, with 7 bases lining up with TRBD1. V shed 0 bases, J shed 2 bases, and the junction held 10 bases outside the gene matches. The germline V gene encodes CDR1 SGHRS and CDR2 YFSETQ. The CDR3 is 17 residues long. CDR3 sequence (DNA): TGCGCCAGCAGCTTGGAGGGGACAGCAAATGCTCAAGAGACCCAGTACTTC. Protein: CASSLEGTANAQETQYF.

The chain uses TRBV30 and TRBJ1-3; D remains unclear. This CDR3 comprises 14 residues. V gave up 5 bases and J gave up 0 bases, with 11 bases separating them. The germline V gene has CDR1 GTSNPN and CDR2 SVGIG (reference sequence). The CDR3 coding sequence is TGTGCCTGGGCAGTGAAGAGCTCTGGAAACACCATATATTTT. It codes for CAWAVKSSGNTIYF.

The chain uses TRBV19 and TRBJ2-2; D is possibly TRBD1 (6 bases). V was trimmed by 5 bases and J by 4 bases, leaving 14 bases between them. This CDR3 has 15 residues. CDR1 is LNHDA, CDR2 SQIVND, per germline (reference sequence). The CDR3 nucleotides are TGTGCCAGTAGTCTACAGGTGGGGGCCACCGGGGAGCTGTTTTTT. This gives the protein CASSLQVGATGELFF.

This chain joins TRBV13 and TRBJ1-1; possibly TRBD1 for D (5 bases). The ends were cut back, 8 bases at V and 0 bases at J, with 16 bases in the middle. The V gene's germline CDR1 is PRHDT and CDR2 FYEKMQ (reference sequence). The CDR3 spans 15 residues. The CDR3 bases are TGTGCCAGCGCCGTACGGGGCGTTTTGAACACTGAAGCTTTCTTT. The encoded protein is CASAVRGVLNTEAFF.

DNA for the CDR3: TGTGCCAGCAGTTCCCCAGGCACAGATACGCAGTATTTT. Residues: CASSSPGTDTQYF. V is TRBV27 and J is TRBJ2-3; D not certain. CDR3 length: 13 residues. V was cut by 4 bases and J by 1 base, with 6 bases left in between. The germline V gene encodes CDR1 MNHEY and CDR2 SMNVEV (reference sequence).

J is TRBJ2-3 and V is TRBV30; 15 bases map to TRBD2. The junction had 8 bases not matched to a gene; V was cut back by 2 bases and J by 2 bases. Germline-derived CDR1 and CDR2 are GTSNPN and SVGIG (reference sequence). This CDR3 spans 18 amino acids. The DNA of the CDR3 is TGTGCCTGGAGTCGAGGGACTAGCGGGGGGACCCTCACAGATACGCAGTATTTT. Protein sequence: CAWSRGTSGGTLTDTQYF.